This entry lists 31 T cell receptor beta chains sequenced from one sample in a study of control samples from healthy donors and cancer patients. Method: immunoSEQ multiplex PCR; TCRdb's copy keeps in-frame clones and lacks some. The table records more than 95,000 clones, around 87% of them present only once. The specimen sequenced was blood. All receptors come from a man aged 40-55 years in good health.

The rearrangement joins TRBV11-3 to TRBJ2-3; TRBD2 agrees at 15 bases. V was clipped by 5 bases and J by 0 bases; unmatched bases: 12. The CDR3 is 20 amino acids. Germline V gene data show CDR1 as SGHNT and CDR2 as YENEEA. The CDR3: CASSGRLGLAGGESTDTQYF. CDR3 sequence (DNA): TGTGCCAGCAGCGGGCGGCTGGGACTAGCGGGGGGAGAGAGCACAGATACGCAGTATTTT.

The chain uses TRBV19 and TRBJ1-2, with D unresolved. The V and J ends lost 5 bases and 3 bases respectively, with 7 bases between them. The CDR3 totals 12 residues. Germline values: CDR1 LNHDA, CDR2 SQIVND (reference sequence). CDR3 nucleotide sequence: TGTGCCAGTAGTCTCACAGACTATGGCTACACCTTC. It encodes CASSLTDYGYTF. Variable domain in full (rest from reference TRBV19 and TRBJ1-2): DGGITQSPKYLFRKEGQNVTLSCEQNLNHDAMYWYRQDPGQGLRLIYYSQIVNDFQKGDIAEGYSVSREKKESFPLTVTSAQKNPTAFYLCASSLTDYGYTFGSGTRLTVV.

The rearrangement joins TRBV25-1 to TRBJ1-1; D is undetermined. This CDR3 region has 15 residues. Germline CDR1 reads MGHDK; CDR2 reads SYGVNS. V was shortened by 0 bases and J by 2 bases, with 10 bases between the two germline ends. The CDR3 DNA is TGTGCCAGCAGTGAATATACGAGCCCCAACACTGAAGCTTTCTTT. Its translation: CASSEYTSPNTEAFF.

J is TRBJ2-4 and V is TRBV6-6; TRBD1 might be the D (6 bases). Germline V gives CDR1 MNHNY, CDR2 SVGAGI (reference sequence). V was pared by 5 bases and J by 0 bases, with 17 bases between. The CDR3 runs to 17 residues. Written as DNA, the CDR3 is TGTGCCAGCAGTCTTAGTTACAGGGATGGAGCCAAAAACATTCAGTACTTC. Amino acid sequence: CASSLSYRDGAKNIQYF.

V usage is TRBV5-6 and J usage is TRBJ2-7; D is perhaps TRBD1 (5 bases). Trimming stripped 3 bases from V and 6 bases from J, with 13 bases between. This CDR3 contains 13 residues. CDR1 and CDR2 from the germline V gene are SGHDT and YYEEEE. The DNA for the CDR3 is TGTGCCAGCAGCTCAGGGAACCCCCTCGAGCAGTACTTC. Its translation is CASSSGNPLEQYF.

The chain has TRBV7-9 and TRBJ2-3; D is unresolved. Trimming cost V 1 base and J 6 bases, with 8 bases left between them. This CDR3 is 13 amino acids long. The germline V gene has CDR1 SEHNR and CDR2 FQNEAQ (reference sequence). The CDR3 DNA is TGTGCCAGCAGCTTAGTATCAGTGGATACGCAGTATTTT. It is translated as CASSLVSVDTQYF.

The count of this clone is one. The J gene is TRBJ2-2, the V gene TRBV6-6, with D hard to call. V was trimmed by 6 bases and J by 1 base, leaving 6 bases between them. CDR1 and CDR2 from the germline V gene are MNHNY and SVGAGI (reference sequence). The CDR3 runs 13 residues. The DNA for the CDR3 is TGTGCCAGCAGAATAGGGAACACCGGGGAGCTGTTTTTT. Its translation: CASRIGNTGELFF.

This clone was seen only a few times. J is TRBJ1-2 and V is TRBV6-2 or TRBV6-3, with D hard to call. From germline, CDR1 is MNHEY and CDR2 SVGEGT. This CDR3 comprises 14 residues. V lost 7 bases and J 0 bases, leaving 12 bases between the germline ends. The CDR3 nucleotides read TGTGCCAGCACCCCAGGTTTCACTAACTATGGCTACACCTTC. As protein: CASTPGFTNYGYTF.

This chain links TRBV24-1 with TRBJ2-6; D gene ambiguous. This CDR3 spans 14 amino acids. Germline V gene lookup returns CDR1 KGHDR and CDR2 SFDVKD. V shed 9 bases and J shed 0 bases, with 8 bases lying between them. The CDR3 loop reads CATLDSSGANVLTF. CDR3 nucleotide sequence: TGTGCCACCCTCGATTCCTCTGGGGCCAACGTCCTGACTTTC.

The V and J genes are TRBV18 and TRBJ1-1; possible D gene TRBD1, 5 bases. Germline V gives CDR1 KGHSH, CDR2 LQKENI. The CDR3 length is 16 residues. With 3 bases removed from V and 0 bases from J, the gap between germline ends came to 14 bases. The CDR3 region has the DNA TGTGCCAGCTCACCGACCCAGGGCCTAGTGAACACTGAAGCTTTCTTT. It specifies CASSPTQGLVNTEAFF. The full variable domain, with the rest looked up from reference TRBV18 and TRBJ1-1, is NAGVMQNPRHLVRRRGQEARLRCSPMKGHSHVYWYRQLPEEGLKFMVYLQKENIIDESGMPKERFSAEFPKEGPSILRIQQVVRGDSAAYFCASSPTQGLVNTEAFFGQGTRLTVV.

The chain is built from TRBV7-2 and TRBJ2-1; 8 bases are a match to TRBD2. With V trimmed by 2 bases and J by 7 bases, 4 bases remained unmatched. Germline loops: CDR1 SGHTA, CDR2 FQGNSA. This CDR3 contains 14 residues. The CDR3 nucleotides are TGTGCCAGCAGCTTAACGGGGGGGCAAAATGAGCAGTTCTTC. Amino acids: CASSLTGGQNEQFF. The whole variable domain, filled in from reference TRBV7-2 and TRBJ2-1, reads GAGVSQSPSNKVTEKGKDVELRCDPISGHTALYWYRQSLGQGLEFLIYFQGNSAPDKSGLPSDRFSAERTGGSVSTLTIQRTQQEDSAVYLCASSLTGGQNEQFFGPGTRLTVL.

This clone has more than one count but fewer than ten. The CDR3 here is CAWWPPTGRHTEAFF. The CDR3 DNA sequence: TGTGCCTGGTGGCCCCCGACAGGGCGCCACACTGAAGCTTTCTTT. V and J are TRBV30 and TRBJ1-1; 7 bases match TRBD1. The V gene's germline CDR1 is GTSNPN and CDR2 SVGIG (reference sequence). The trim removed 5 bases at V and 3 bases at J, leaving 12 bases unmatched. This CDR3 is 15 amino acids long.

The gene calls are TRBV6-5 and TRBJ2-5; D is unclear. The germline gives CDR1 MNHEY, CDR2 SVGAGI. V was cut by 7 bases and J by 7 bases, with 19 bases left in between. This CDR3 contains 14 residues. The CDR3 bases are TGTGCCAGCATTCGGAACACCGCCGGTTCGACCCAGTACTTC. The encoded protein is CASIRNTAGSTQYF.

V usage is TRBV7-3 and J usage is TRBJ1-2, with 9 bases lining up with TRBD1. Germline V gene lookup returns CDR1 SGHTA and CDR2 FQGTGA. V dropped 5 bases and J dropped 6; count of bases not matched to a gene: 4. CDR3 length: 13 residues. CDR3 amino acids: CASSHGTGNGYTF. CDR3 sequence (DNA): TGTGCCAGCAGCCATGGGACAGGGAATGGCTACACCTTC. Looking up the rest from reference TRBV7-3 and TRBJ1-2 gives the full variable domain: GAGVSQTPSNKVTEKGKYVELRCDPISGHTALYWYRQSLGQGPEFLIYFQGTGAADDSGLPNDRFFAVRPEGSVSTLKIQRTERGDSAVYLCASSHGTGNGYTFGSGTRLTVV.

This clone was recorded only once. V and J are TRBV5-4 and TRBJ2-3, with no clear D. Trimming pared 2 bases from V and 0 bases from J, leaving 13 bases between. Germline loops: CDR1 SGHNT, CDR2 YYREEE (reference sequence). This CDR3 has 16 amino acids. The CDR3 DNA reads TGTGCCAGCAGCTTTGGTAGGATGATAAGCACAGATACGCAGTATTTT. This sequence encodes CASSFGRMISTDTQYF. Combining the CDR3 with reference TRBV5-4 and TRBJ2-3 gives the whole variable domain ETGVTQSPTHLIKTRGQQVTLRCSSQSGHNTVSWYQQALGQGPQFIFQYYREEENGRGNFPPRFSGLQFPNYSSELNVNALELDDSALYLCASSFGRMISTDTQYFGPGTRLTVL.

The rearrangement links TRBV6-5 to TRBJ2-2; maybe TRBD2 (6 bases). Per germline, CDR1 MNHEY and CDR2 SVGAGI. The germline V and J ends were trimmed by 5 bases and 2 bases, with 12 bases remaining between them. CDR3 length equals 15 residues. CDR3 loop: CASSRGLQNTGELFF. CDR3 nucleotide sequence: TGTGCCAGCAGTCGGGGACTGCAAAACACCGGGGAGCTGTTTTTT.

The gene calls are TRBV5-4 and TRBJ1-1; TRBD1 might be the D (5 bases). The V gene lost 3 bases and the J gene lost 5 bases, with 14 bases spanning the gap. The CDR3 contains 14 residues. CDR1 is SGHNT and CDR2 is YYREEE in the germline V gene (reference sequence). The CDR3 DNA reads as TGTGCCAGCAGCTCGATGGGGGTGACGACTGAAGCTTTCTTT. Protein product: CASSSMGVTTEAFF.

The genes are TRBV5-5 and TRBJ2-1, with D possibly called TRBD1 or TRBD2 (5 bases each). CDR1 and CDR2 (germline): SGHKS, YYEKEE (reference sequence). The CDR3 totals 14 residues. Trimming cost V 0 bases and J 6 bases, with 10 bases left between them. In DNA, the CDR3 is TGTGCCAGCAGCTTGGGACCGAGGGGCAATGAGCAGTTCTTC. This translates into CASSLGPRGNEQFF. The variable domain in full, completed from reference TRBV5-5 and TRBJ2-1, reads DAGVTQSPTHLIKTRGQQVTLRCSPISGHKSVSWYQQVLGQGPQFIFQYYEKEERGRGNFPDRFSARQFPNYSSELNVNALLLGDSALYLCASSLGPRGNEQFFGPGTRLTVL.

The V call is TRBV5-4, the J call TRBJ1-1; tentative D call: TRBD1 (6 bases). Germline V gene sequence: CDR1 SGHNT, CDR2 YYREEE (reference sequence). This CDR3 is 15 amino acids long. V was trimmed by 0 bases and J by 5 bases, leaving 14 bases between them. The chain's CDR3 is CASSLEGGARTEAFF. In DNA form, the CDR3 reads TGTGCCAGCAGCTTGGAGGGGGGGGCGCGAACTGAAGCTTTCTTT.

The chain is built from TRBV5-1 and TRBJ1-2; 7 nucleotides agree with TRBD1. Germline V lookup: CDR1 SGHRS, CDR2 YFSETQ. The CDR3 runs 12 residues. The V gene end was trimmed by 3 bases and the J gene end by 8 bases; junction bases not matched to a gene: 4. The CDR3 loop reads CASSSDREGYTF. The CDR3 DNA reads as TGCGCCAGCAGCTCCGACAGGGAGGGCTACACCTTC.

The chain combines TRBV7-9 with TRBJ1-2; 7 nucleotides align to TRBD1. Trimming at V came to 8 bases and at J to 4 bases, leaving 7 bases not matched to a gene. The germline V gene encodes CDR1 SEHNR and CDR2 FQNEAQ (reference sequence). The CDR3 totals 13 residues. The DNA for the CDR3 is TGTGCCAGCCAGACGACAGGGCCCTATGGCTACACCTTC. Protein sequence: CASQTTGPYGYTF.

V is TRBV6-5 and J is TRBJ2-3; no reliable D call. The V gene lost 2 bases and the J gene lost 0 bases, with 9 bases spanning the gap. The CDR3 has 15 residues. Germline CDR1 and CDR2: MNHEY and SVGAGI. CDR3 protein: CASSYRAFSTDTQYF. The CDR3 nucleotides are TGTGCCAGCAGTTACAGGGCGTTCAGCACAGATACGCAGTATTTT.

This rearrangement joins TRBV7-9 to TRBJ1-2, with 7 bases that match TRBD1. The germline V gene has CDR1 SEHNR and CDR2 FQNEAQ (reference sequence). This CDR3 contains 15 residues. V was pared by 3 bases and J by 3 bases, with 7 bases of the junction left unmatched. The CDR3 sequence is CASSLPSGTDYGYTF. The CDR3 DNA sequence: TGTGCCAGCAGCTTGCCTTCCGGGACAGACTATGGCTACACCTTC.

The CDR3 spells CASSVEFGRGDGYTF. In DNA form, the CDR3 reads TGTGCCAGCAGCGTAGAGTTTGGCAGGGGTGATGGCTACACCTTC. The J gene is TRBJ1-2, the V gene TRBV9; perhaps TRBD1 as D (6 bases). CDR1 SGDLS and CDR2 YYNGEE come from the germline V gene. Trimming removed 0 bases from V and 6 bases from J, with 15 bases in between. This CDR3 region has 15 residues.

The chain joins TRBV27 to TRBJ1-2; 7 bases are shared with TRBD1. V gave up 5 bases and J gave up 4 bases; unmatched junction bases: 10. Germline loops: CDR1 MNHEY, CDR2 SMNVEV (reference sequence). There are 15 residues in the CDR3. The CDR3 sequence is CASSQEPTGSYGYTF. Written as DNA, the CDR3 is TGTGCCAGCAGTCAGGAACCGACAGGGTCCTATGGCTACACCTTC.

The chain employs TRBV3-1 (or the pseudogene TRBV3-2) and TRBJ1-2, with 7 bases fitting TRBD1. The CDR3 is 15 amino acids. V shed 5 bases and J 6 bases; nucleotides not matched to a gene: 12. The V gene's germline CDR1 is LGHDT and CDR2 YNNKEL (reference sequence). CDR3 nucleotide sequence: TGTGCCAGCAGCTCCCCCGGCAGGGGGAGAGATGGCTACACCTTC. Residues: CASSSPGRGRDGYTF.

The chain employs TRBV6-6 and TRBJ2-3, with 9 nucleotides matching TRBD2. This CDR3 contains 14 residues. V lost 0 bases and J lost 7; bases outside the gene matches: 2. Germline lookup yields CDR1 MNHNY and CDR2 SVGAGI (reference sequence). The CDR3 DNA is TGTGCCAGCAGTTACTCTGCGGGGGGGAATACGCAGTATTTT. It yields the protein CASSYSAGGNTQYF.

The gene calls are TRBV10-3 and TRBJ1-1; D not resolved. The CDR3 is 16 amino acids. CDR1 and CDR2 (germline): ENHRY, SYGVKD. V shed 2 bases and J shed 4 bases, with 17 bases lying between them. CDR3 DNA: TGTGCCATCAGTGAGGCCAGGATTGTCATGGGCACTGAAGCTTTCTTT. Its protein product is CAISEARIVMGTEAFF.

The rearrangement links TRBV7-3 to TRBJ2-5, with a possible D match to TRBD2 (6 bases). This CDR3 is 15 amino acids long. Germline V gives CDR1 SGHTA, CDR2 FQGTGA. Trimming removed 2 bases at V and 1 base at J, with 11 bases between. The CDR3 nucleotides are TGTGCCAGCAGCTTACCAGGCGGGGCCCAAGAGACCCAGTACTTC. Its protein product is CASSLPGGAQETQYF. The entire variable domain, with the rest obtained from reference TRBV7-3 and TRBJ2-5, is as follows: GAGVSQTPSNKVTEKGKYVELRCDPISGHTALYWYRQSLGQGPEFLIYFQGTGAADDSGLPNDRFFAVRPEGSVSTLKIQRTERGDSAVYLCASSLPGGAQETQYFGPGTRLLVL.

J is TRBJ2-7 and V is TRBV5-4; the match to TRBD1 covers 8 bases. This CDR3 region has 14 residues. Trimming at V came to 4 bases and at J to 0 bases, leaving 3 bases not matched to a gene. Per the germline V gene, CDR1 is SGHNT and CDR2 is YYREEE (reference sequence). The CDR3 nucleotides are TGTGCCAGCAGCCGGGACAGGCCCTCCTACGAGCAGTACTTC. Translating it yields CASSRDRPSYEQYF. The variable domain in full, with the rest retrieved from reference TRBV5-4 and TRBJ2-7, is ETGVTQSPTHLIKTRGQQVTLRCSSQSGHNTVSWYQQALGQGPQFIFQYYREEENGRGNFPPRFSGLQFPNYSSELNVNALELDDSALYLCASSRDRPSYEQYFGPGTRLTVT.

This clone was observed a handful of times. The V gene is TRBV5-1, the J gene TRBJ1-6; 9 bases match TRBD1. The CDR3 loop spans 17 amino acids. Trimming at V came to 3 bases and at J to 2 bases, leaving 6 bases not matched to a gene. CDR1 SGHRS and CDR2 YFSETQ come from the germline V gene. The CDR3 loop is CASSSPGQGTYNSPLHF. Written as DNA, the CDR3 is TGCGCCAGCAGCTCTCCGGGACAGGGAACCTATAATTCACCCCTCCACTTT.